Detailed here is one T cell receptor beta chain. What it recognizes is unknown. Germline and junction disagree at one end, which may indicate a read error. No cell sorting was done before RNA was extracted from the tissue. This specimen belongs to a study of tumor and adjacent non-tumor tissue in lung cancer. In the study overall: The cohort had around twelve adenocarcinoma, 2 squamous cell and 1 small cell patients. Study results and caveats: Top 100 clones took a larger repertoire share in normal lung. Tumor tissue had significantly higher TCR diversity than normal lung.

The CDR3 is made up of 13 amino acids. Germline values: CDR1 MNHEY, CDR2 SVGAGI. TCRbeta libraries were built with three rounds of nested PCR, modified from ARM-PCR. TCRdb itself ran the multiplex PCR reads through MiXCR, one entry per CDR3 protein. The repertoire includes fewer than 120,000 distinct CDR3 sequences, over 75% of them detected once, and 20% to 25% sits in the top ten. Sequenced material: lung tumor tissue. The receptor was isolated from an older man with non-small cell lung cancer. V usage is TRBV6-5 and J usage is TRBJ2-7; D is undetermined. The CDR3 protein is CASSLMLGYEQYF. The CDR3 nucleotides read TGTGCCAGCAGCCTCATGTTGGGCTACGAGCAGTATTTC.